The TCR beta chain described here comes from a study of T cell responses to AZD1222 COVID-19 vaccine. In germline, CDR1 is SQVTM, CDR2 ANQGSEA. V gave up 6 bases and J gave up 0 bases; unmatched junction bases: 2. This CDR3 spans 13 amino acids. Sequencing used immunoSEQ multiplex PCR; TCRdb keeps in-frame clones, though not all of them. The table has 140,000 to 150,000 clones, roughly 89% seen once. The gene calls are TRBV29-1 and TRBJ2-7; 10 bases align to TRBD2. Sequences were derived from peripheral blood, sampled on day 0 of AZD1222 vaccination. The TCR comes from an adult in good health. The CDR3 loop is CSVSSGSSYEQYF. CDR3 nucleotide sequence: TGCAGCGTCTCTAGCGGGAGCTCCTACGAGCAGTACTTC.